These T cell receptor beta chains were read from a single sample in a study of vaccination and CD4 T cells after COVID-19. MiXCR was run by TCRdb on the PCR reads, yielding one entry per CDR3 protein. Of around 16,000 distinct CDR3 sequences listed, around 75% are singletons. Their target antigens are unknown. The sample in question was CD4+ T cells from blood, cultured in vitro, obtained after SARS-CoV-2 vaccination. The source is a human donor who received a COVID-19 vaccine. Each CDR3 is given with its conserved first and last residue. A D gene is named only where the DNA matches it firmly. Rows give clone size only sometimes, using once, few, many, or a class for an expanded clone.

V gene: TRBV6-1; J gene: TRBJ2-5; clone size: NA; D gene: TRBD2; CDR3 DNA: TGTGCCAGCAGTAGGACTAGCAAACAAGAGACCCAGTACTTC; CDR3 protein: CASSRTSKQETQYF
V gene: TRBV7-8; J gene: TRBJ1-1; clone size: NA; D gene: NA; CDR3 DNA: TGTGCCAGCAGCTTATGGACCGGACCTAGGGGGTTTGCTTTCTTT; CDR3 protein: CASSLWTGPRGFAFF
V gene: TRBV20-1; J gene: TRBJ1-3; clone size: NA; D gene: NA; CDR3 DNA: TGCAGTGCTAGAGGGGCCGAGACGCTGGACACCATATATTTT; CDR3 protein: CSARGAETLDTIYF
V gene: TRBV12-3/TRBV12-4; J gene: TRBJ1-6; clone size: few; D gene: NA; CDR3 DNA: TGTGCCAGCAGTTCATCGGACAGACCGATTTCACCCCTCCACTTT; CDR3 protein: CASSSSDRPISPLHF
V gene: TRBV30; J gene: TRBJ1-6; clone size: NA; D gene: NA; CDR3 DNA: TGTGCCTGGAGTTGGGCGGGGGCCGAACACTATAATTCACCCCTCCACTTT; CDR3 protein: CAWSWAGAEHYNSPLHF
V gene: TRBV7-9; J gene: TRBJ2-2; clone size: NA; D gene: NA; CDR3 DNA: TGTGCCAGCAGCTTAAGAATGGGCACCGGGGAGCTGTTTTTT; CDR3 protein: CASSLRMGTGELFF
V gene: TRBV20-1; J gene: TRBJ1-6; clone size: NA; D gene: NA; CDR3 DNA: TGCAGTGCTAGAGAGACGGTCGTTAATTCACCCCTCCACTTT; CDR3 protein: CSARETVVNSPLHF
V gene: TRBV5-1; J gene: TRBJ2-1; clone size: NA; D gene: NA; CDR3 DNA: TGCGCCAGCAGCTTGTCGGCAGGGGCCCCCAATGAGCAGTTCTTC; CDR3 protein: CASSLSAGAPNEQFF
V gene: TRBV12-5; J gene: TRBJ2-3; clone size: NA; D gene: NA; CDR3 DNA: TGTGCTAGTGGTTTGGACGCAGATACGCAGTATTTT; CDR3 protein: CASGLDADTQYF
V gene: TRBV11-2; J gene: TRBJ2-1; clone size: NA; D gene: NA; CDR3 DNA: TGTGCCAGCAGCCCCCTTGGCTGGGCGCATAATGAGCAGTTCTTC; CDR3 protein: CASSPLGWAHNEQFF
V gene: TRBV19; J gene: TRBJ2-1; clone size: once; D gene: TRBD2; CDR3 DNA: TGTGCCAGTAGTCACCCTGCCGGGACTAGCGGGACGAGCTCCTACAATGAGCAGTTCTTC; CDR3 protein: CASSHPAGTSGTSSYNEQFF
V gene: TRBV7-6; J gene: TRBJ2-5; clone size: NA; D gene: TRBD2; CDR3 DNA: TGTGCCAGCAGCACATTAGCGGGGGGCGGGAGAGAGACCCAGTACTTC; CDR3 protein: CASSTLAGGGRETQYF
V gene: TRBV11-2; J gene: TRBJ2-7; clone size: few; D gene: NA; CDR3 DNA: TGTGCCAGCAGCTTAGACTCGGTCAGCTCCTACGAGCAGTACTTC; CDR3 protein: CASSLDSVSSYEQYF
V gene: TRBV5-1; J gene: TRBJ2-3; clone size: NA; D gene: TRBD1; CDR3 DNA: TGCGCCAGCAGCCGAGGGGGGACAGGGGCCGATACGCAGTATTTT; CDR3 protein: CASSRGGTGADTQYF
V gene: TRBV5-1; J gene: TRBJ1-6; clone size: NA; D gene: NA; CDR3 DNA: TGCGCCAGCAGCTCTCTACTCGGTGATTCACCCCTCCACTTT; CDR3 protein: CASSSLLGDSPLHF
V gene: TRBV14; J gene: TRBJ2-7; clone size: NA; D gene: TRBD1; CDR3 DNA: TGTGCCAGCAGCCTAAGAAGGGACAGGGGACGGGACGAGCAGTACTTC; CDR3 protein: CASSLRRDRGRDEQYF
V gene: TRBV27; J gene: TRBJ1-1; clone size: NA; D gene: NA; CDR3 DNA: TGTGCCAGCAGGTGGGCGGGGGCGGGTGAAGCTTTCTTT; CDR3 protein: CASRWAGAGEAFF
V gene: TRBV12-3/TRBV12-4; J gene: TRBJ1-2; clone size: NA; D gene: NA; CDR3 DNA: TGTGCCAGCAGTTTAGTATCGACCTATGGCTACACCTTC; CDR3 protein: CASSLVSTYGYTF
V gene: TRBV7-2; J gene: TRBJ2-5; clone size: once; D gene: NA; CDR3 DNA: TGTGCCAGCAGCTTAGTTCCGGGGGGCCGTCAGACCCAGTACTTC; CDR3 protein: CASSLVPGGRQTQYF
V gene: TRBV15; J gene: TRBJ1-2; clone size: NA; D gene: NA; CDR3 DNA: TGTGCCACCAGCAGAGAAGTCAGAAGCACGGCAGGCTATGGCTACACCTTC; CDR3 protein: CATSREVRSTAGYGYTF
V gene: TRBV6-1; J gene: TRBJ2-6; clone size: large; D gene: NA; CDR3 DNA: TGTGCCAGCACAGAGGGTTACGGGGCCAACGTCCTGACTTTC; CDR3 protein: CASTEGYGANVLTF
V gene: TRBV29-1; J gene: TRBJ2-1; clone size: NA; D gene: NA; CDR3 DNA: TGCAGCGTTCTCCCTTTGGACAGTCCTCTGCAGCAGTTCTTC; CDR3 protein: CSVLPLDSPLQQFF
V gene: TRBV5-1; J gene: TRBJ1-2; clone size: NA; D gene: NA; CDR3 DNA: TGCGCCAGCAGCTTGAAAGGGGACGGCTATGGCTACACCTTC; CDR3 protein: CASSLKGDGYGYTF
V gene: TRBV6-1; J gene: TRBJ1-1; clone size: NA; D gene: TRBD1; CDR3 DNA: TGTGCCAGCAGCAACAGGGGGCTGGGCACTGAAGCTTTCTTT; CDR3 protein: CASSNRGLGTEAFF
V gene: TRBV20-1; J gene: TRBJ1-1; clone size: NA; D gene: NA; CDR3 DNA: TGCAGTGCTAGAGATGTGGGCACTGAAGCTTTCTTT; CDR3 protein: CSARDVGTEAFF
V gene: TRBV28; J gene: TRBJ1-1; clone size: NA; D gene: TRBD1; CDR3 DNA: TGTGCCAGCAGTTTTCTGGACAGGGGAGGCACTGAAGCTTTCTTT; CDR3 protein: CASSFLDRGGTEAFF
V gene: TRBV6-1; J gene: TRBJ2-7; clone size: NA; D gene: NA; CDR3 DNA: TGTGCCACCGGGGAAGGAAATCCCCCTAGGCAGTACTTC; CDR3 protein: CATGEGNPPRQYF
V gene: TRBV7-8; J gene: TRBJ2-2; clone size: NA; D gene: TRBD2; CDR3 DNA: TGTGCCAGCAGCCGCCTTAGCGGGGAGGCCGGGGAGCTGTTTTTT; CDR3 protein: CASSRLSGEAGELFF
V gene: TRBV19; J gene: TRBJ1-5; clone size: few; D gene: NA; CDR3 DNA: TGTGCCAGTAGTATCACAGTGGAGGATCAGCCCCAGCATTTT; CDR3 protein: CASSITVEDQPQHF
V gene: TRBV18; J gene: TRBJ2-3; clone size: NA; D gene: TRBD1; CDR3 DNA: TGTGCCAGCTCAGAGACAGGGGAAACAGATACGCAGTATTTT; CDR3 protein: CASSETGETDTQYF
V gene: TRBV7-9; J gene: TRBJ1-2; clone size: NA; D gene: TRBD1; CDR3 DNA: TGTGCCAGCAGCCGATCCCAATGGACAGGGGGTGGCTACACCTTC; CDR3 protein: CASSRSQWTGGGYTF
V gene: TRBV7-9; J gene: TRBJ1-2; clone size: NA; D gene: NA; CDR3 DNA: TGTGCCAGCAGCTTAACCCGGGGAGGGATGATATATGGCTACACCTTC; CDR3 protein: CASSLTRGGMIYGYTF
V gene: TRBV7-8; J gene: TRBJ1-1; clone size: NA; D gene: TRBD1; CDR3 DNA: TGTGCCAGCAGCTTACTTCCGGGACAGGTCGATGTTCCTTTCTTT; CDR3 protein: CASSLLPGQVDVPFF
V gene: TRBV7-9; J gene: TRBJ1-2; clone size: NA; D gene: NA; CDR3 DNA: TGTGCCAGCGCGAACAGGGTGGGTTATGGCTACACCTTC; CDR3 protein: CASANRVGYGYTF
V gene: TRBV2; J gene: TRBJ2-7; clone size: NA; D gene: NA; CDR3 DNA: TGTGCCAGCACTACGGACCGGGCCTACGAGCAGTACTTC; CDR3 protein: CASTTDRAYEQYF
V gene: TRBV29-1; J gene: TRBJ1-2; clone size: NA; D gene: NA; CDR3 DNA: TGCAGCGTTGAAGAAGGGGCAGCCCGGGGGGGCTACACCTTC; CDR3 protein: CSVEEGAARGGYTF
V gene: TRBV19; J gene: TRBJ1-2; clone size: NA; D gene: NA; CDR3 DNA: TGTGCCAGTAGTCCCCGGACGGAAATCTATGGCTACACCTTC; CDR3 protein: CASSPRTEIYGYTF
V gene: TRBV2; J gene: TRBJ1-2; clone size: NA; D gene: TRBD1; CDR3 DNA: TGTGCCAGCAGTGATACAGGGGATGGCTACACCTTC; CDR3 protein: CASSDTGDGYTF
V gene: TRBV20-1; J gene: TRBJ1-3; clone size: once; D gene: NA; CDR3 DNA: TGCAGTGCGGGGGGGAGCACAGGACGCTCTGGAAACACCATATATTTT; CDR3 protein: CSAGGSTGRSGNTIYF
V gene: TRBV7-6; J gene: TRBJ1-6; clone size: NA; D gene: NA; CDR3 DNA: TGTGCCAGCAGCTACACACGGGAATCACCCCTCCACTTT; CDR3 protein: CASSYTRESPLHF
V gene: TRBV5-6; J gene: TRBJ1-2; clone size: NA; D gene: TRBD1; CDR3 DNA: TGTGCCAGCAGCTGGCCGGGACAGATTAACTATGGCTACACCTTC; CDR3 protein: CASSWPGQINYGYTF
V gene: TRBV20-1; J gene: TRBJ2-7; clone size: NA; D gene: TRBD2; CDR3 DNA: TGCAGTGCTAGTTCAGGGAGGGCGGGCGAGCAGTACTTC; CDR3 protein: CSASSGRAGEQYF
V gene: TRBV10-3; J gene: TRBJ1-2; clone size: once; D gene: TRBD1; CDR3 DNA: TGTGCCATGGCCGGGACAGGGGTTTACGGCTACACCTTC; CDR3 protein: CAMAGTGVYGYTF
V gene: TRBV27; J gene: TRBJ1-5; clone size: NA; D gene: NA; CDR3 DNA: TGTGCCAGCAGTCCCTCTAGATTCGGACGGTATAGCAATCAGCCCCAGCATTTT; CDR3 protein: CASSPSRFGRYSNQPQHF
V gene: TRBV6-1; J gene: TRBJ1-2; clone size: NA; D gene: NA; CDR3 DNA: TGTGCCAGCAGTCCCCCGGGGGGCTATGGCTACACCTTC; CDR3 protein: CASSPPGGYGYTF
V gene: TRBV24-1; J gene: TRBJ2-5; clone size: few; D gene: NA; CDR3 DNA: TGTGCCACCAGTGATTTGGGGGGTAAAGAGACCCAGTACTTC; CDR3 protein: CATSDLGGKETQYF
V gene: TRBV7-9; J gene: TRBJ2-3; clone size: NA; D gene: TRBD2; CDR3 DNA: TGTGCCAGCAGCTTCCTAGCGGGGGACCTCGCGAGCACAGATACGCAGTATTTT; CDR3 protein: CASSFLAGDLASTDTQYF
V gene: TRBV24-1; J gene: TRBJ2-5; clone size: NA; D gene: NA; CDR3 DNA: TGTGCCACCAGTGATACCCTCCAAGAGACCCAGTACTTC; CDR3 protein: CATSDTLQETQYF
V gene: TRBV6-1; J gene: TRBJ1-1; clone size: NA; D gene: NA; CDR3 DNA: TGTGCCAGCAGTGGTAGACCGATCTCCAAGAACACTGAAGCTTTCTTT; CDR3 protein: CASSGRPISKNTEAFF
V gene: TRBV27; J gene: TRBJ2-5; clone size: once; D gene: NA; CDR3 DNA: TGTGCCAGCAGACCCCTTGGCCGGGAGACCCAGTACTTC; CDR3 protein: CASRPLGRETQYF
V gene: TRBV4-2; J gene: TRBJ2-2; clone size: NA; D gene: TRBD1; CDR3 DNA: TGTGCCAGCAGCCTAGCGACAGGGTCGGACACCGGGGAGCTGTTTTTT; CDR3 protein: CASSLATGSDTGELFF
V gene: TRBV24-1; J gene: TRBJ2-3; clone size: once; D gene: TRBD2; CDR3 DNA: TGTGCCAGCAGTTATAGTAGCGGGGAATCAGATACGCAGTATTTT; CDR3 protein: CASSYSSGESDTQYF
V gene: TRBV24-1; J gene: TRBJ2-3; clone size: NA; D gene: TRBD2; CDR3 DNA: TGTGCCACTAAGCGGGGATCCACAGATACGCAGTATTTT; CDR3 protein: CATKRGSTDTQYF
V gene: TRBV27; J gene: TRBJ1-2; clone size: NA; D gene: TRBD1; CDR3 DNA: TGTGCCAGCAGTCCCCTCCCGGGACAGCTCTATGGCTACACCTTC; CDR3 protein: CASSPLPGQLYGYTF
V gene: TRBV10-3; J gene: TRBJ2-3; clone size: NA; D gene: TRBD2; CDR3 DNA: TGTGCCATCAGGCCTGGCGGGGGGGCGAGAGATACGCAGTATTTT; CDR3 protein: CAIRPGGGARDTQYF